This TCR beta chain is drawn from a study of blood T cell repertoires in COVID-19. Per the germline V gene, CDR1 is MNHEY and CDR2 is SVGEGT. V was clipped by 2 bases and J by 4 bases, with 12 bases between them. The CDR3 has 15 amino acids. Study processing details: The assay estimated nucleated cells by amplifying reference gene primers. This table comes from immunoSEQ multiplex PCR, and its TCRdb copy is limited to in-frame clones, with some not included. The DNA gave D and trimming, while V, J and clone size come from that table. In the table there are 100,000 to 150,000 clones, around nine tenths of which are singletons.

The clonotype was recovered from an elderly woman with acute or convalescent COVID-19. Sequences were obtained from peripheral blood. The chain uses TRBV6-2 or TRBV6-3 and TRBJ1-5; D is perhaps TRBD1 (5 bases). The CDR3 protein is CASSYGRQWNQPQHF. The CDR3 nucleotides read TGTGCCAGCAGTTACGGCCGACAGTGGAATCAGCCCCAGCATTTT.